This T cell receptor (beta chain) was identified during a study of cytomegalovirus exposure and HLA in healthy donors. A multiplex PCR was run with 60 Vbeta primers and 13 Jbeta primers. Some clones are missing from TCRdb's copy, which holds only in-frame ones; the method was immunoSEQ multiplex PCR. Of about 120,000 clones in the sample, roughly 15% were seen once. Study outcomes and limitations: A later analysis found common viral pathogens apparently linked to several of the most significant clusters. In vitro, a few CMV-associated chains proved specific for CMV antigens. It is likely that the observed cluster of highly shared sequence variants was a sequencing artifact.

This clone was counted a few times. The antigen is undetermined. The CDR3 runs to 13 residues. The ends were cut back, 3 bases at V and 7 bases at J, with 7 bases in the middle. CDR1 is SSHAT, CDR2 FNYEAQ, per germline (reference sequence). This TCR was sampled from a woman aged 18-29 years in good health and CMV-seronegative. The rearrangement joins TRBV7-7 to TRBJ1-6; D is undetermined. Sequencing was carried out using PBMCs. In DNA, the CDR3 is TGTGCCAGCAGCTTGTCCGAGAATTCACCCCTCCACTTT. Residues: CASSLSENSPLHF.